The present T cell receptor (beta chain) was sequenced within a study of cytomegalovirus exposure and HLA in healthy donors. Per germline, CDR1 SGHTA and CDR2 FQGNSA. V was pared by 5 bases and J by 2 bases, with 8 bases of the junction left unmatched. This CDR3 is built from 16 residues. PCR involved 60 Vbeta and 13 Jbeta primers. Using immunoSEQ multiplex PCR, the repertoire was profiled, and TCRdb retains in-frame clones only, with some absent. The sample lists under 150,000 clones, 70% to 85% occurring once. This clone was found once. This specimen includes other DNA sequences encoding the same CDR3.

The specimen sequenced was PBMCs. This sequence was found in a male donor in good health and CMV-seronegative. The gene calls are TRBV7-2 and TRBJ2-5; 10 bases map to TRBD2. The CDR3 DNA reads TGTGCCAGCAGCCCGTCGACTAGCGGGCCACAAGAGACCCAGTACTTC. This sequence encodes CASSPSTSGPQETQYF. The whole variable domain, filled in from reference TRBV7-2 and TRBJ2-5, reads GAGVSQSPSNKVTEKGKDVELRCDPISGHTALYWYRQSLGQGLEFLIYFQGNSAPDKSGLPSDRFSAERTGGSVSTLTIQRTQQEDSAVYLCASSPSTSGPQETQYFGPGTRLLVL.